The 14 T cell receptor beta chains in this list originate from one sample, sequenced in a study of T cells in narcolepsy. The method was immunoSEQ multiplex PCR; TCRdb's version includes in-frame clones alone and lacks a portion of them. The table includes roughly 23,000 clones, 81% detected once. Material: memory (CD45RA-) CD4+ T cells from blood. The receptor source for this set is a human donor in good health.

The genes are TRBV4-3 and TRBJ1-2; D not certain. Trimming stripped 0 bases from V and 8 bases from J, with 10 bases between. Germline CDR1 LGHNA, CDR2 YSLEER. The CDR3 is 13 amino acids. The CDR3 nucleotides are TGCGCCAGCAGCCAAGAAGACGGAATCGGCTACACCTTC. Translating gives CASSQEDGIGYTF.

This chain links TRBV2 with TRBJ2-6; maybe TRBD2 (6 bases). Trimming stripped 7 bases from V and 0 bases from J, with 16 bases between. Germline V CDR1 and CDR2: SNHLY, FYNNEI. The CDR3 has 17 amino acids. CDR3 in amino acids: CASTVADIASGANVLTF. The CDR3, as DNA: TGTGCCAGCACCGTAGCGGATATAGCCTCTGGGGCCAACGTCCTGACTTTC.

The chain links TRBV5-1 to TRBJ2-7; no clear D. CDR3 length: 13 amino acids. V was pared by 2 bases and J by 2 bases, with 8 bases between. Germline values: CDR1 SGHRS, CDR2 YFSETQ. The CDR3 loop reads CASSFGPTYEQYF. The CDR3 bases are TGCGCCAGCAGCTTCGGACCTACCTACGAGCAGTACTTC.

The CDR3 DNA reads TGTGCCAGCTCACCACAAACAGGGGCCACTGAAGCTTTCTTT. As protein: CASSPQTGATEAFF. This chain links TRBV18 with TRBJ1-1, with TRBD1 identical over 7 bases. Trimming at V came to 1 base and at J to 4 bases, leaving 3 bases not matched to a gene. This CDR3 has 14 amino acids. In germline, CDR1 is KGHSH, CDR2 LQKENI.

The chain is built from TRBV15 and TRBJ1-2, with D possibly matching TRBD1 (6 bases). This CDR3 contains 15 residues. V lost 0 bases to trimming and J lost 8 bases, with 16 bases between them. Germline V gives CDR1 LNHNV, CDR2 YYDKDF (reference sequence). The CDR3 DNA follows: TGTGCCACCAGCAGAGATCGGACAGTCATTCGCGGCTACACCTTC. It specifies CATSRDRTVIRGYTF.

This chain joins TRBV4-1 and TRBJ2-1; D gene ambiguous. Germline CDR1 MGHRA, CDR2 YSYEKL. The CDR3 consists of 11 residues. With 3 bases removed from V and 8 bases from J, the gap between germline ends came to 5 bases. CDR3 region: CASSHEDEQFF. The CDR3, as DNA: TGCGCCAGCAGCCATGAGGATGAGCAGTTCTTC.

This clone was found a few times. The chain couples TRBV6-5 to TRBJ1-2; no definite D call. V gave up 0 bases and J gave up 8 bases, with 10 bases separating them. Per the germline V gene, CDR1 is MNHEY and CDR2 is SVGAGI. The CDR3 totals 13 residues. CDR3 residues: CASSYSGPRGYTF. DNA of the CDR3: TGTGCCAGCAGTTACTCAGGCCCCCGAGGCTACACCTTC.

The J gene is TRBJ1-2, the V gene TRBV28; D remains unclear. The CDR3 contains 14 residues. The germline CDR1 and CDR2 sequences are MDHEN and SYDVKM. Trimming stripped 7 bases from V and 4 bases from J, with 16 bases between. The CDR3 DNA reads TGTGCCAGCACTGGAGCAGAGAGTACCTATGGCTACACCTTC. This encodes CASTGAESTYGYTF.

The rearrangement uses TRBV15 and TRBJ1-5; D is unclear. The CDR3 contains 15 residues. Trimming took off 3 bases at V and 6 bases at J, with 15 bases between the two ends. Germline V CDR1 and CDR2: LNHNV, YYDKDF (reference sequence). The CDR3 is CATSRPTVVGQPQHF. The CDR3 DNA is TGTGCCACCAGCAGGCCGACTGTTGTGGGTCAGCCCCAGCATTTT. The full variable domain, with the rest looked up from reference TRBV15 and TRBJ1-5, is DAMVIQNPRYQVTQFGKPVTLSCSQTLNHNVMYWYQQKSSQAPKLLFHYYDKDFNNEADTPDNFQSRRPNTSFCFLDIRSPGLGDTAMYLCATSRPTVVGQPQHFGDGTRLSIL.

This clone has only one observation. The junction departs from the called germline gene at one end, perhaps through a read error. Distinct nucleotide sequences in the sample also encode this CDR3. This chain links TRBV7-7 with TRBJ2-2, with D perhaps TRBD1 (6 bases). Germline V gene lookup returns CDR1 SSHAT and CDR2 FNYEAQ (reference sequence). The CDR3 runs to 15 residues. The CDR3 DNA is TGTGCTAGCAGCTTGGGGGCAGGTCGGTCCGGGGAGCTGTTTTTT. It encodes CASSLGAGRSGELFF.

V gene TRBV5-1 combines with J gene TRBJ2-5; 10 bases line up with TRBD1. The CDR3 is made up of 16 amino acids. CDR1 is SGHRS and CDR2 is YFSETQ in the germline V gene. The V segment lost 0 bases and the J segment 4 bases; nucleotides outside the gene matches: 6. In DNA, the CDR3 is TGCGCCAGCAGCTTGGGACAGGGGGCAAGTTCAGAGACCCAGTACTTC. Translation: CASSLGQGASSETQYF. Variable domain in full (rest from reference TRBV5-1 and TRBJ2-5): KAGVTQTPRYLIKTRGQQVTLSCSPISGHRSVSWYQQTPGQGLQFLFEYFSETQRNKGNFPGRFSGRQFSNSRSEMNVSTLELGDSALYLCASSLGQGASSETQYFGPGTRLLVL.

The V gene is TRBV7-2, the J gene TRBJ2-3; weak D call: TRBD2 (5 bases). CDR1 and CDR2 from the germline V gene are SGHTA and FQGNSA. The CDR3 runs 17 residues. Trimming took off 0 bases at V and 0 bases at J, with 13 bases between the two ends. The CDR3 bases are TGTGCCAGCAGCTTAGCGGTAGGAGGCACGAGCACAGATACGCAGTATTTT. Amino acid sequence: CASSLAVGGTSTDTQYF.

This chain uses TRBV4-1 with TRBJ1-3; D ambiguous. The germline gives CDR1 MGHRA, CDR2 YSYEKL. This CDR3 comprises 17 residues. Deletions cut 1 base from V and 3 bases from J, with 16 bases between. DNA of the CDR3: TGCGCCAGCAGCCAAGGGTTTGGAGGCGCCCGTGGAAACACCATATATTTT. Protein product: CASSQGFGGARGNTIYF.

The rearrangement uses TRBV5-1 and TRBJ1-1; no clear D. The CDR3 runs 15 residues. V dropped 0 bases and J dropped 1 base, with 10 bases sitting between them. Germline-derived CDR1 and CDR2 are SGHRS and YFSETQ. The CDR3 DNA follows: TGCGCCAGCAGCTTGGCCCCGGCGACGAACACTGAAGCTTTCTTT. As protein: CASSLAPATNTEAFF.